Below, 9 T cell receptor beta chains from the same sample are listed, as sequenced in a study of shared clonotypes between healthy human individuals (dated by TCRdb to the early 2020s). Receptor libraries were prepared by the immunoSEQ multiplex PCR assay. Not all clones reach the TCRdb copy of this immuneACCESS table, which keeps in-frame sequences only. Checked studies attribute under half of the gap to unresolved V genes and leave the rest unexplained. The sample table holds about 490,000 clones, of which 76% were seen once. The leading ten clones occupy roughly 13% of the sample. The sequencing sample was made of PBMCs. The source of these receptors is a woman aged 35 to 49 in good health. Some clones in this sample may be carry-over from other donors' samples.

To note about this clone: An end of the junction differs from the germline gene, which may be a read error. This chain connects TRBV29-1 to TRBJ1-2; 9 positions agree with TRBD1. The CDR3 spans 13 residues. Germline V gene data show CDR1 as SQVTM and CDR2 as ANQGSEA. The CDR3 loop is CRVGGQGDYGYTF. CDR3 bases: TGCAGAGTTGGGGGACAGGGTGACTATGGCTACACCTTC. Drawing the rest from reference TRBV29-1 and TRBJ1-2, the complete variable domain is SAVISQKPSRDICQRGTSLTIQCQVDSQVTMMFWYRQQPGQSLTLIATANQGSEATYESGFVIDKFPISRPNLTFSTLTVSNMSPEDSSIYLCRVGGQGDYGYTFGSGTRLTVV.

Notes on this clone: A read error may be the cause here, since a much bigger clone is one base away. V and J are TRBV9 and TRBJ1-5; D may be TRBD1 (5 bases). The ends were cut back, 0 bases at V and 6 bases at J, with 10 bases in the middle. Looked up from germline, CDR1 is SGDLS and CDR2 is YYNGEE. This CDR3 comprises 14 residues. CDR3 sequence reads: CASSVGRGGQPQHF. The CDR3 nucleotides read TGTGCCAGCAGCGTAGGAAGGGGCGGTCAGCCCCAGCATTTT.

The chain has TRBV7-8 and TRBJ1-2; the match to TRBD1 covers 7 bases. CDR3 length: 14 amino acids. CDR1 is SGHVS and CDR2 is FQNEAQ in the germline V gene. Germline trimming cut 2 bases from V and 4 bases from J; bases unmatched to any gene: 4. The CDR3 region is CASSLNAGGYGYTF. The CDR3 DNA reads TGTGCCAGCAGCTTAAATGCAGGGGGCTATGGCTACACCTTC.

The chain has TRBV7-8 and TRBJ2-3; D is undetermined. Trimming shortened V by 5 bases and J by 1 base, and 16 bases separated the two germline ends. The CDR3 sequence is 16 residues long. Germline values: CDR1 SGHVS, CDR2 FQNEAQ. CDR3 loop: CASSPSVATRTDTQYF. The CDR3 nucleotides read TGTGCCAGCAGCCCTTCGGTCGCTACCCGCACAGATACGCAGTATTTT.

J is TRBJ2-7 and V is TRBV10-3; 10 bases map to TRBD1. This CDR3 comprises 16 residues. With 4 bases clipped from V and 1 base from J, the junction kept 7 bases outside the gene matches. Germline V lookup: CDR1 ENHRY, CDR2 SYGVKD. Here the CDR3 reads CAISGWGTGVSYEQYF. In DNA form, the CDR3 reads TGTGCCATCAGTGGGTGGGGGACAGGGGTTTCCTACGAGCAGTACTTC.

The V gene is TRBV19, the J gene TRBJ2-7; perhaps TRBD2 as D (6 bases). The CDR3 is 15 residues long. Germline V gene data show CDR1 as LNHDA and CDR2 as SQIVND (reference sequence). Trimming removed 7 bases from V and 4 bases from J, with 20 bases in between. CDR3 in amino acids: CASKRTGGMGYEQYF. The CDR3 DNA reads TGTGCCAGTAAGCGAACCGGAGGGATGGGTTACGAGCAGTACTTC. Based on the CDR3 plus reference TRBV19 and TRBJ2-7, the full variable domain is DGGITQSPKYLFRKEGQNVTLSCEQNLNHDAMYWYRQDPGQGLRLIYYSQIVNDFQKGDIAEGYSVSREKKESFPLTVTSAQKNPTAFYLCASKRTGGMGYEQYFGPGTRLTVT.

This chain uses TRBV4-1 with TRBJ2-1, with a tentative D call TRBD2 (6 bases). Germline loops: CDR1 MGHRA, CDR2 YSYEKL. This CDR3 has 16 amino acids. Trimming pared 1 base from V and 5 bases from J, leaving 15 bases between. CDR3 protein: CASSQVPGLRNNEQFF. CDR3 bases: TGCGCCAGCAGCCAAGTGCCGGGACTCCGGAACAATGAGCAGTTCTTC.

The V and J genes are TRBV6-5 and TRBJ1-2, with TRBD1 as a possible D gene (6 bases). The V end lost 0 bases, the J end lost 8 bases, and 19 bases lay between the germline ends. Germline-derived CDR1 and CDR2 are MNHEY and SVGAGI. The CDR3 is 16 residues long. The chain's CDR3 is CASSYSNPTGKGGYTF. In DNA, the CDR3 is TGTGCCAGCAGTTACTCGAATCCCACAGGGAAGGGCGGCTACACCTTC.

The V gene is TRBV30, the J gene TRBJ1-5; no clear D. The CDR3 totals 13 residues. Germline CDR1 GTSNPN, CDR2 SVGIG (reference sequence). V was trimmed by 5 bases and J by 3 bases, leaving 11 bases between them. DNA of the CDR3: TGTGCCTGGGGAAGAAAACTCAATCAGCCCCAGCATTTT. Amino acid sequence: CAWGRKLNQPQHF.